The rows below give T cell receptor beta chains drawn from one sample of a study of blood T cell repertoires in COVID-19. Method: immunoSEQ multiplex PCR; TCRdb's copy keeps in-frame clones and lacks some. The sample lists fewer than 400,000 clones; approximately 87% were seen once. Sequencing used peripheral blood. The receptors derive from a woman aged 25 to 39 with COVID-19, enrolled during active disease. The CDR3 runs from the conserved cysteine through the conserved F or W. A D gene is named only where the DNA matches it firmly. A clone size is listed for some rows: how often the clone was seen (once, few, many), or a class if it is expanded.

TRBD1	TRBV5-5	TRBJ1-1	-	CASSLRTGGEWGNTEAFF	TGTGCCAGCAGCTTGCGGACAGGGGGCGAATGGGGGAACACTGAAGCTTTCTTT
TRBD2	TRBV28	TRBJ2-2	once	CASSSGLAGAVGELFF	TGTGCCAGCAGTTCGGGACTAGCGGGGGCTGTGGGGGAGCTGTTTTTT
-	TRBV5-1	TRBJ1-1	-	CASSLGGLANTEAFF	TGCGCCAGCAGCTTGGGGGGACTCGCGAACACTGAAGCTTTCTTT
-	TRBV28	TRBJ2-7	-	CASSAYSGSEQYF	TGTGCCAGCAGTGCATACTCCGGGTCCGAGCAGTACTTC
-	TRBV19	TRBJ1-5	-	CASSIQGLGNNQPQHF	TGTGCCAGTAGTATACAGGGTCTGGGTAACAATCAGCCCCAGCATTTT
TRBD2	TRBV7-2	TRBJ2-7	once	CASSLGAGEGYEQYF	TGTGCCAGCAGCTTAGGAGCGGGAGAAGGCTACGAGCAGTACTTC
TRBD2	TRBV27	TRBJ2-1	-	CASSLGLAGIDEQFF	TGTGCCAGCAGTCTGGGACTAGCGGGTATCGATGAGCAGTTCTTC
-	TRBV27	TRBJ2-3	-	CASSLFRGSTDTQYF	TGTGCCAGCAGTTTATTTAGGGGGAGCACAGATACGCAGTATTTT
-	TRBV2	TRBJ1-1	-	CASSDQGSNTEAFF	TGTGCCAGCAGTGACCAGGGTTCGAACACTGAAGCTTTCTTT
-	TRBV10-2	TRBJ2-7	-	CASSDYPGHYEQYF	TGCGCCAGCAGTGACTACCCGGGACACTACGAGCAGTACTTC
-	TRBV24-1	TRBJ2-1	-	CATSDRSGSNEQFF	TGTGCCACCAGTGATAGGTCAGGCTCCAATGAGCAGTTCTTC
TRBD2	TRBV4-2	TRBJ2-7	-	CASSQVGLAGVEQYF	TGTGCCAGCAGCCAAGTCGGACTAGCGGGAGTGGAGCAGTACTTC
-	TRBV20-1	TRBJ1-2	once	CSARDREGYTF	TGCAGTGCTAGAGATCGAGAGGGCTACACCTTC
-	TRBV5-6	TRBJ1-2	-	CASTTGYGYTF	TGTGCCAGCACCACAGGGTATGGCTACACCTTC
-	TRBV9	TRBJ2-7	-	CASSLGTVASYEQYF	TGTGCCAGCAGCCTTGGGACTGTTGCCTCCTACGAGCAGTACTTC
TRBD1	TRBV27	TRBJ2-7	-	CASRTTGALPYEQYF	TGTGCCAGCAGAACTACAGGGGCTCTACCCTACGAGCAGTACTTC